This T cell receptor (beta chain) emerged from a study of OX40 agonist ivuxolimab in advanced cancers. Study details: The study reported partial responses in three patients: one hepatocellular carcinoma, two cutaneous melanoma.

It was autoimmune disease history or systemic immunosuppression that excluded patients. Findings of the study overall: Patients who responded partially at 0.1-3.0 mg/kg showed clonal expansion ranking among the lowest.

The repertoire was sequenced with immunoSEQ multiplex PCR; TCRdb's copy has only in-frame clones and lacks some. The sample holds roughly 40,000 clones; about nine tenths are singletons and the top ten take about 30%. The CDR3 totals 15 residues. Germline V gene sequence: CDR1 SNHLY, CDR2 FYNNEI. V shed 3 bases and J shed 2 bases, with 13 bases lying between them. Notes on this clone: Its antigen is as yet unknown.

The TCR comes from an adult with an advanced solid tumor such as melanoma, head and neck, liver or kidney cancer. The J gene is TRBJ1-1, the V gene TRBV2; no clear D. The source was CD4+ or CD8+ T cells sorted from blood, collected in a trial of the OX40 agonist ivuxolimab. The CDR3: CASSEGTTVNTEAFF. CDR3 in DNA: TGTGCCAGCAGTGAGGGAACGACGGTAAACACTGAAGCTTTCTTT.